The source of this T cell receptor (beta chain) is a study of OX40 agonist ivuxolimab in advanced cancers. Study-level information: Each patient was given ivuxolimab into a vein every 2 weeks, at 0.01 to 10 mg/kg. Among those enrolled, mean age was about 62 years (range about 23 to 79) and 70% to 85% were male.

Autoimmune disease history or systemic immunosuppression led to patients being barred. This clone was recorded only once. Its specificity is not known. The study's findings and limits: The expanded peripheral T cells' antigen specificity was not determined.

Clones were read by immunoSEQ multiplex PCR, and TCRdb kept only the in-frame ones, dropping some. Here the sample spans around 150,000 clones, 85% to 95% being singletons. The sample in question was CD4+ or CD8+ T cells sorted from blood, obtained in a trial of the OX40 agonist ivuxolimab. The TCR originated in an adult with an advanced solid tumor such as melanoma, head and neck, liver or kidney cancer.

The CDR3 here is CASSRDRGDNQPQHF. The CDR3 region has the DNA TGTGCCAGCAGTAGGGACAGGGGAGACAATCAGCCCCAGCATTTT. This sequence joins TRBV2 and TRBJ1-5, with 10 bases aligning to TRBD1. The CDR3 sequence is 15 residues long. CDR1 SNHLY and CDR2 FYNNEI come from the germline V gene. V shed 5 bases, J shed 3 bases, and the junction held 4 bases outside the gene matches.